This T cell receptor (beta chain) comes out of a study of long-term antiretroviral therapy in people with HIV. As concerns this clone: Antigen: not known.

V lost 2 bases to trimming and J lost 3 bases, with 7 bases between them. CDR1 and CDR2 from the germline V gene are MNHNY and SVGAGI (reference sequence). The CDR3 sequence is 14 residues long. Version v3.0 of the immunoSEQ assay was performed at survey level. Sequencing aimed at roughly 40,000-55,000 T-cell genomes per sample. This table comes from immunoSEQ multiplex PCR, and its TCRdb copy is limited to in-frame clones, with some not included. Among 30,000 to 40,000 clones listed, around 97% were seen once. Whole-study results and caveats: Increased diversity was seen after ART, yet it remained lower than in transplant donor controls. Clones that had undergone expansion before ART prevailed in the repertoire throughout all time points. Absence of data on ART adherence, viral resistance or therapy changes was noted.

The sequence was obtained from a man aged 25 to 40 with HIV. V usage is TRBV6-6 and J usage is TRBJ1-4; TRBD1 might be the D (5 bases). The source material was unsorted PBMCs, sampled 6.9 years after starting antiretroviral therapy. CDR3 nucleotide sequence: TGTGCCAGCAGTTACGGGGGGGCTAATGAAAAACTGTTTTTT. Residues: CASSYGGANEKLFF.